Sequencing of this TCR beta chain was carried out in a study of blood T cell repertoires in COVID-19. Method: immunoSEQ multiplex PCR; TCRdb's copy keeps in-frame clones and lacks some. The table has a few hundred thousand clones, approximately 89% seen once. Participants' own reports of clinical history determined their cohort assignment. The CDR3 has 17 residues. Germline V CDR1 and CDR2: MGHDK, SYGVNS. With 0 bases removed from V and 4 bases from J, the gap between germline ends came to 18 bases. This clonotype originated in a man in his thirties or forties who had recovered from COVID-19. The rearrangement links TRBV25-1 to TRBJ1-2, with D possibly matching TRBD1 (6 bases). The sequencing input was PBMCs or T cells enriched from blood (not recorded which). In DNA form, the CDR3 reads TGTGCCAGCAGTGAATATGGTTATGGACAGAGTTTCTATGGCTACACCTTC. This sequence encodes CASSEYGYGQSFYGYTF.